One sample yielded the 27 T cell receptor beta chains listed below, sequenced in a study of molecular identifiers for immune sequencing clone quantification. Via MiXCR, TCRdb re-called the PCR reads, giving one row per CDR3 protein. The sample records hundreds of thousands of distinct CDR3 sequences, 20% being singletons. The sequenced sample consisted of naive CD8+ T cells from blood, with Jurkat cell RNA spiked in. Subset indicated: FACS-sorted CD8+CD4-CCR7+CD45RA+ naive T cells. The receptor set was obtained from a human donor in good health. Some libraries in this study had Jurkat cell RNA spiked in.

This clonotype has ten or more counts. This chain connects TRBV28 to TRBJ2-7, with D hard to call. Trimming took 5 bases from V and 6 from J, leaving 11 bases between them. The CDR3 consists of 12 residues. CDR1 MDHEN and CDR2 SYDVKM come from the germline V gene. Here the CDR3 reads CASSDPRTEQYF. Here the CDR3 DNA reads TGTGCCAGCAGTGATCCTCGGACCGAGCAGTACTTC.

This clonotype showed up many times. The chain uses TRBV14 and TRBJ2-6; no clear D. The CDR3 runs 18 residues. Deletions cut 4 bases from V and 1 base from J, with 17 bases between. Germline assignment: CDR1 SGHDN and CDR2 FVKESK. Written as DNA, the CDR3 is TGTGCCAGCAGCCTCCTAGACGTCAGATATTCTGGGGCCAACGTCCTGACTTTC. Translated: CASSLLDVRYSGANVLTF.

This clonotype was picked up a small number of times. V usage is TRBV4-1 and J usage is TRBJ2-3; D might be TRBD2 (6 bases). The V end was cut by 2 bases, the J end by 2 bases, with 20 bases between. This CDR3 spans 18 amino acids. Germline V gene data show CDR1 as MGHRA and CDR2 as YSYEKL. The CDR3 is CASSQPPDLALVTDTQYF. CDR3 nucleotide sequence: TGCGCCAGCAGCCAACCTCCCGACCTAGCGCTAGTCACAGATACGCAGTATTTT.

As for this clonotype: A much larger clone differs by one base, so this may be a read error. The gene calls are TRBV24-1 and TRBJ2-2, with D unclear. The CDR3 is 16 residues long. The V gene's germline CDR1 is KGHDR and CDR2 SFDVKD. This CDR3 reads CATSEGPWQNAGELFF. CDR3 DNA: TGTGCCACCAGTGAAGGTCCGTGGCAGAACGCCGGGGAGCTGTTTTTT.

The CDR3 DNA sequence: TGTGCCAGCAGCCCACGCAGACAGGGACCGAGCACCGGGGAGCTGTTTTTT. Translated: CASSPRRQGPSTGELFF. The chain is built from TRBV7-9 and TRBJ2-2; TRBD1 aligns across 7 bases. The V and J ends lost 5 bases and 4 bases, in that order; junction bases with no gene match: 13. Germline assignment: CDR1 SEHNR and CDR2 FQNEAQ (reference sequence). CDR3 length: 17 amino acids.

Many counts were recorded for this clonotype. The V call is TRBV2, the J call TRBJ2-3, with TRBD1 identical over 10 bases. The germline V gene encodes CDR1 SNHLY and CDR2 FYNNEI. This CDR3 is built from 15 residues. Trimming removed 10 bases from V and 0 bases from J; junction bases left unmatched: 7. The CDR3 region has the DNA TGTGCCATCGGGACAGGGGTCTCTAGCACAGATACGCAGTATTTT. Encoded protein: CAIGTGVSSTDTQYF.

Ten or more counts support this clonotype. The DNA of the CDR3 is TGTGCCAGCAGCTTAATCTCCCGGCGGAGCCCTGAAGCTTTCTTT. Translated: CASSLISRRSPEAFF. The V call is TRBV7-6, the J call TRBJ1-1; the D is unclear. Between the trimmed V and J ends, which lost 2 bases and 6 bases, there was a span of 16 bases. The CDR3 loop spans 15 amino acids. CDR1 and CDR2 from the germline V gene are SGHVS and FNYEAQ.

This clonotype was seen at least ten times. This chain links TRBV7-2 with TRBJ2-5; D is undetermined. V lost 0 bases to trimming and J lost 3 bases, with 8 bases between them. In germline, CDR1 is SGHTA, CDR2 FQGNSA. This CDR3 has 14 amino acids. The CDR3 loop reads CASSLASSEETQYF. DNA of the CDR3: TGTGCCAGCAGCTTAGCAAGTTCAGAAGAGACCCAGTACTTC.

This clonotype was recorded many times. The V and J genes are TRBV27 and TRBJ2-4; a weak D match, TRBD1 (5 bases). Germline loops: CDR1 MNHEY, CDR2 SMNVEV (reference sequence). The CDR3 extends over 16 amino acids. V lost 2 bases and J 0 bases, leaving 11 bases between the germline ends. The CDR3 loop reads CASSLRQTLAKNIQYF. The DNA for the CDR3 is TGTGCCAGCAGTTTACGACAGACACTAGCCAAAAACATTCAGTACTTC.

This clonotype appeared many times. The V and J genes are TRBV4-1 and TRBJ2-1; possibly TRBD1 or TRBD2 for D (5 bases each). V lost 1 base to trimming and J lost 7 bases, with 20 bases between them. Germline-derived CDR1 and CDR2 are MGHRA and YSYEKL. CDR3 length equals 17 residues. The CDR3 DNA reads TGCGCCAGCAGCCAAGTAATGGGACGCCGAGGTCCAAATGAGCAGTTCTTC. Its protein product is CASSQVMGRRGPNEQFF.

Details on this clonotype: One end of the junction fails to match germline, which may point to a read error. The chain couples TRBV11-2 to TRBJ1-5; D ambiguous. This CDR3 region has 15 residues. Germline assignment: CDR1 SGHAT and CDR2 FQNNGV. CDR3 region: CASSLEPGGNQPLHF. The CDR3 region has the DNA TGTGCCAGCAGCTTAGAGCCAGGAGGCAATCAGCCCCTGCATTTT.

Of note for this clonotype: This could be a read error, since a much larger clone is one nucleotide away. J is TRBJ2-7 and V is TRBV6-2 or TRBV6-3, with D perhaps TRBD1 or TRBD2 (6 bases each). CDR1 is MNHEY, CDR2 SVGEGT, per germline. The length of the CDR3 is 12 residues. The V end was cut by 7 bases, the J end by 12 bases, with 19 bases between. The DNA for the CDR3 is TGTGCCAGCACCGAAGGGGGGTACGCGCGGTACTTC. Translated, it gives CASTEGGYARYF.

This clonotype came up a few times. A much larger clone differs by one base, so this may be a read error. The V call is TRBV28, the J call TRBJ2-3, with 7 bases identical to TRBD2. Germline values: CDR1 MDHEN, CDR2 SYDVKM. The CDR3 runs 17 residues. The CDR3 bases are TGTGCCACCCTGTCCGGGCGGGAGTACACTAGCACAGATACGCTGTATTTT. This gives the protein CATLSGREYTSTDTLYF.

In the case of this clonotype: A much larger clone lies one base from this, so it may be a read error. V gene TRBV20-1 combines with J gene TRBJ1-3, with D hard to call. This CDR3 spans 13 amino acids. Germline lookup yields CDR1 DFQATT and CDR2 SNEGSKA (reference sequence). Trimming cost V 3 bases and J 3 bases, with 9 bases left between them. CDR3 protein: CSARVAGGNTIYF. Here the CDR3 DNA reads TGCAGTGCTAGGGTAGCTGGTGGAAACACCATATATTTT.

About this clonotype itself: A much larger clone is a single base away; this may be a read error. This chain connects TRBV30 to TRBJ2-1, with no clear D. The CDR3 contains 16 residues. CDR1 is GTSNPN, CDR2 SVGIG, per germline (reference sequence). V lost 0 bases to trimming and J lost 0 bases, with 12 bases between them. CDR3 amino acids: CAWSVSLASSYNEQFF. CDR3 DNA sequence: TGTGCCTGGAGTGTCTCCTTGGCTAGCTCCTACAATGAGCAGTTCTTC.

This clonotype was recorded many times. This chain connects TRBV12-3 or TRBV12-4 to TRBJ1-2; D remains unclear. This CDR3 has 15 residues. V lost 5 bases to trimming and J lost 4 bases, with 17 bases between them. The CDR3 nucleotides read TGTGCCAGCAGTCCGGGTCCGGGGTTTGTCTATGGCTACACCTTC. It translates to CASSPGPGFVYGYTF.

In this sample, this clonotype turned up a few times. The chain is built from TRBV14 and TRBJ2-7; D is unresolved. The CDR3 has 17 amino acids. V gave up 0 bases and J gave up 0 bases, with 15 bases separating them. Germline V gene sequence: CDR1 SGHDN, CDR2 FVKESK. CDR3 sequence reads: CASSQDIGFGPSYEQYF. CDR3 coding DNA: TGTGCCAGCAGCCAAGATATCGGCTTTGGACCCTCCTACGAGCAGTACTTC.

This clonotype appeared a few times. This chain uses TRBV19 with TRBJ1-5; no reliable D call. Between the trimmed V and J ends, which lost 3 bases and 4 bases, there was a span of 7 bases. The CDR3 has 13 amino acids. Per germline, CDR1 LNHDA and CDR2 SQIVND (reference sequence). DNA for the CDR3: TGTGCCAGTAGTATCTCGGTGAATCAGCCCCAGCATTTT. It is translated as CASSISVNQPQHF.

The table lists this clonotype with a few counts. The V gene is TRBV19, the J gene TRBJ1-1, with D possibly being TRBD1 (5 bases). V lost 4 bases and J 3 bases, leaving 15 bases between the germline ends. The CDR3 consists of 15 residues. CDR1 and CDR2 from the germline V gene are LNHDA and SQIVND (reference sequence). CDR3 region: CASSKGLGIDTEAFF. As DNA, the CDR3 is TGTGCCAGTAGTAAGGGACTCGGGATAGACACTGAAGCTTTCTTT. Full variable domain (remainder filled in from reference TRBV19 and TRBJ1-1): DGGITQSPKYLFRKEGQNVTLSCEQNLNHDAMYWYRQDPGQGLRLIYYSQIVNDFQKGDIAEGYSVSREKKESFPLTVTSAQKNPTAFYLCASSKGLGIDTEAFFGQGTRLTVV.

This clonotype was observed at least ten times. V usage is TRBV19 and J usage is TRBJ2-3; unclear D gene. This CDR3 is 13 amino acids long. CDR1 is LNHDA, CDR2 SQIVND, per germline (reference sequence). V was shortened by 4 bases and J by 4 bases, with 9 bases between the two germline ends. CDR3 coding DNA: TGTGCCAGTAGTAAGATGGATTCAGATACGCAGTATTTT. Its protein is CASSKMDSDTQYF.

The rearrangement joins TRBV6-2 or TRBV6-3 to TRBJ2-1; 13 positions agree with TRBD2. Germline-derived CDR1 and CDR2 are MNHEY and SVGEGT. J was trimmed by 7 bases and V by 6 bases; bases with no gene match: 9. CDR3 size: 16 residues. The CDR3: CASRITSGGADNEQFF. CDR3 nucleotides: TGTGCCAGCAGGATTACTAGCGGGGGGGCAGATAATGAGCAGTTCTTC.

This clonotype showed up many times. V and J are TRBV4-3 and TRBJ2-7; 9 bases are a match to TRBD1. The ends lost 3 bases at V and 2 bases at J; junction bases unmatched: 5. Germline assignment: CDR1 LGHNA and CDR2 YSLEER. There are 15 residues in the CDR3. The CDR3: CASSHAGQGTYEQYF. CDR3 nucleotides: TGCGCCAGCAGCCACGCAGGACAGGGGACCTACGAGCAGTACTTC.

Worth noting for this clonotype: Mismatch with germline at one junction end may stem from a read error. The rearrangement uses TRBV2 and TRBJ2-2; D possibly corresponds to TRBD1 (5 bases). The CDR3 length is 15 residues. The germline V gene encodes CDR1 SNHLY and CDR2 FYNNEI. The DNA of the CDR3 is TGTGCCAGCAAAAGTCAGGTGTTGGACACCGTGGAGCTGTTTTTT. It encodes CASKSQVLDTVELFF.

This clonotype appeared many times. This chain connects TRBV4-1 to TRBJ1-5; the D gene is possibly TRBD1 (5 bases). Germline CDR1 reads MGHRA; CDR2 reads YSYEKL. This CDR3 has 15 amino acids. Trimming took 5 bases from V and 0 from J, leaving 11 bases between them. The CDR3 bases are TGCGCCAGCAGCACAGAACAGGCTAGCAATCAGCCCCAGCATTTT. It specifies CASSTEQASNQPQHF.

This clonotype has more than one count but fewer than ten. This may be a read error: a much more frequent sequence differs by one nucleotide. The rearrangement links TRBV10-3 to TRBJ2-7, with 10 bases aligning to TRBD1. The length of the CDR3 is 18 residues. Germline V lookup: CDR1 ENHRY, CDR2 SYGVKD. The ends lost 2 bases at V and 2 bases at J; junction bases unmatched: 12. The CDR3 DNA is TGTGCCATCAGTGAGCCCGGGACAGGGGAACTCGACCCCTACGAGCAGTACTTC. Amino acids: CAISEPGTGELDPYEQYF.

Worth noting for this clonotype: This could be a read error, since a much larger clone is one nucleotide away. The chain carries TRBV29-1 and TRBJ2-2; possibly TRBD1 for D (6 bases). CDR1 is SQVTM, CDR2 ANQGSEA, per germline. Trimming removed 8 bases at V and 4 bases at J, with 14 bases between. This CDR3 comprises 13 residues. The CDR3 is CSIWTAPTGELFF. CDR3 DNA sequence: TGCAGCATATGGACAGCGCCCACCGGGGAGCTGTTTTTT.

This clonotype was picked up many times. V usage is TRBV11-2 and J usage is TRBJ2-5, with a tentative D call TRBD2 (5 bases). Germline-derived CDR1 and CDR2 are SGHAT and FQNNGV. V lost 5 bases and J lost 2, with 12 bases in between. The CDR3 loop spans 14 amino acids. Here the CDR3 reads CASSDGGPQETQYF. The CDR3 region has the DNA TGTGCCAGCAGCGACGGAGGTCCACAAGAGACCCAGTACTTC.